These 14 T cell receptor beta chains were all obtained from the same sample, sequenced in a study of Ad26.COV2.S vaccination and SARS-CoV-2 variants. Treatment reported: some 20 received Ad26.COV2.S at low or high dose, single or two shots; roughly five received placebo; per-sample allocation not given. It was on day 63 after the first vaccine or placebo injection that samples were taken. Produced via immunoSEQ multiplex PCR; TCRdb's table is partial and in-frame only. This table has over 350,000 clones, around 85% appearing once. Sequences were derived from peripheral blood, sampled in a trial of Ad26.COV2.S vaccine versus placebo. Receptors were obtained from a person between 18 and 65 years old who received the Ad26.COV2.S COVID-19 vaccine or a placebo.

The chain joins TRBV4-3 to TRBJ1-3; D is unclear. CDR1 LGHNA and CDR2 YSLEER come from the germline V gene. CDR3 length: 15 residues. V was shortened by 2 bases and J by 3 bases, with 11 bases between the two germline ends. The CDR3 coding sequence is TGCGCCAGCAGCCAAACGGCAGGCTTTGGAAACACCATATATTTT. This encodes CASSQTAGFGNTIYF.

The genes are TRBV3-1 (or the pseudogene TRBV3-2) and TRBJ2-4; the D gene could be TRBD1 or TRBD2 (5 bases each). Germline lookup yields CDR1 LGHDT and CDR2 YNNKEL (reference sequence). The V end was cut by 1 base, the J end by 5 bases, with 15 bases between. This CDR3 is built from 16 residues. In DNA form, the CDR3 reads TGTGCCAGCAGCCAAGGCGTGTCAGGGAGTGAAAACATTCAGTACTTC. Encoded protein: CASSQGVSGSENIQYF.

The chain couples TRBV6-5 to TRBJ1-1, with a tentative D call TRBD1 (5 bases). V gave up 8 bases and J gave up 3 bases, with 16 bases separating them. The CDR3 extends over 14 amino acids. The germline CDR1 and CDR2 sequences are MNHEY and SVGAGI. The CDR3 DNA reads TGTGCCAGCGGGGGGAGGGTTCGAGACACTGAAGCTTTCTTT. This encodes CASGGRVRDTEAFF.

The chain combines TRBV2 with TRBJ1-2, with 8 bases matching TRBD1. The CDR3 loop spans 14 amino acids. J was trimmed by 8 bases and V by 2 bases; bases with no gene match: 7. Germline-derived CDR1 and CDR2 are SNHLY and FYNNEI. The DNA for the CDR3 is TGTGCCAGCAGTGAAAGCGGACAGGGTGCAGGCTACACCTTC. Its protein is CASSESGQGAGYTF.

This clone was recorded once. J is TRBJ2-3 and V is TRBV4-1, with D tentatively TRBD2 (5 bases). With 3 bases removed from V and 6 bases from J, the gap between germline ends came to 7 bases. The CDR3 consists of 12 residues. CDR1 is MGHRA, CDR2 YSYEKL, per germline. DNA for the CDR3: TGCGCCAGCAGCCATCGAGGGGATACGCAGTATTTT. Translating it yields CASSHRGDTQYF.

This clone has a single count. The chain links TRBV7-9 to TRBJ1-1; no firm D call. The CDR3 is 15 amino acids. Germline CDR1 is SEHNR and CDR2 is FQNEAQ (reference sequence). Trimming stripped 1 base from V and 6 bases from J, with 15 bases between. The CDR3 here is CASSLESGLLSEAFF. DNA for the CDR3: TGTGCCAGCAGCTTAGAATCCGGACTATTATCTGAAGCTTTCTTT.

This chain uses TRBV23-1 with TRBJ1-1; TRBD1 might be the D (6 bases). TRBV23-1 is classed as an ORF, of uncertain function. Trimming removed 0 bases at V and 6 bases at J, with 20 bases between. The CDR3 spans 17 residues. The CDR3 here is CASSQSWDNLGAPEAFF. The CDR3 bases are TGCGCCAGCAGTCAATCGTGGGACAACCTTGGGGCACCTGAAGCTTTCTTT.

The chain employs TRBV5-4 and TRBJ2-4; D unresolved. Germline lookup yields CDR1 SGHNT and CDR2 YYREEE (reference sequence). V was clipped by 4 bases and J by 0 bases, with 8 bases between them. This CDR3 spans 14 amino acids. CDR3 sequence: CASSDAPAKNIQYF. The CDR3 nucleotides are TGTGCCAGCAGCGACGCCCCAGCCAAAAACATTCAGTACTTC.

The chain is built from TRBV5-4 and TRBJ1-2; D remains unclear. The CDR3 is 13 amino acids. Germline assignment: CDR1 SGHNT and CDR2 YYREEE (reference sequence). Trimming pared 3 bases from V and 0 bases from J, leaving 6 bases between. The CDR3: CASSSTTNYGYTF. CDR3 DNA: TGTGCCAGCAGCTCGACGACTAACTATGGCTACACCTTC.

The chain combines TRBV4-1 with TRBJ1-2, with D hard to call. Trimming shortened V by 3 bases and J by 6 bases, and 8 bases separated the two germline ends. CDR3 length equals 12 residues. Germline V gene lookup returns CDR1 MGHRA and CDR2 YSYEKL. The CDR3 here is CASSQPEHGYTF. DNA for the CDR3: TGCGCCAGCAGCCAGCCCGAACATGGCTACACCTTC.

V gene TRBV5-1 combines with J gene TRBJ2-2, with D possibly matching TRBD1 (7 bases). This CDR3 spans 15 amino acids. CDR1 is SGHRS, CDR2 YFSETQ, per germline. Trimming cost V 4 bases and J 4 bases, with 14 bases left between them. This chain's CDR3 is CASSLQGGGTGELFF. The CDR3, as DNA: TGCGCCAGCAGCCTCCAGGGGGGTGGCACCGGGGAGCTGTTTTTT.

The V call is TRBV7-9, the J call TRBJ2-1, with D possibly being TRBD2 (5 bases). Germline CDR1 reads SEHNR; CDR2 reads FQNEAQ (reference sequence). The CDR3 consists of 15 residues. The germline V and J ends were trimmed by 8 bases and 2 bases, with 16 bases remaining between them. The CDR3 sequence is CASGGWATAYNEQFF. CDR3 in DNA: TGTGCCAGCGGCGGGTGGGCTACCGCCTACAATGAGCAGTTCTTC. The whole variable domain, remainder taken from reference TRBV7-9 and TRBJ2-1, is DTGVSQNPRHKITKRGQNVTFRCDPISEHNRLYWYRQTLGQGPEFLTYFQNEAQLEKSRLLSDRFSAERPKGSFSTLEIQRTEQGDSAMYLCASGGWATAYNEQFFGPGTRLTVL.

This chain uses TRBV27 with TRBJ1-6, with D perhaps TRBD1 (5 bases). The germline V gene has CDR1 MNHEY and CDR2 SMNVEV (reference sequence). The germline V and J ends were trimmed by 4 bases and 6 bases, with 13 bases remaining between them. CDR3 size: 15 residues. The CDR3 DNA sequence: TGTGCCAGCAGTTCAATCGGGGCAGCTAATTCACCCCTCCACTTT. The encoded protein is CASSSIGAANSPLHF.

The chain combines TRBV7-8 with TRBJ2-2, with TRBD2 matching 12 bases. Germline V lookup: CDR1 SGHVS, CDR2 FQNEAQ. The length of the CDR3 is 15 residues. The V gene end was trimmed by 4 bases and the J gene end by 4 bases; junction bases not matched to a gene: 1. CDR3 sequence reads: CASSSLAGGTGELFF. The DNA for the CDR3 is TGTGCCAGCAGCTCACTAGCGGGGGGCACCGGGGAGCTGTTTTTT.